The TCR beta chain described here comes from a study of shared clonotypes between healthy human individuals. Concerning this clone: No antigen is known for it.

Donors comprised healthy HIV-negative adults lacking recent acute infections or vaccinations. This CDR3 is 19 amino acids long. The germline CDR1 and CDR2 sequences are SGHDT and YYEEEE. Unmatched junction bases numbered 15, after V lost 1 base and J lost 4 bases. Per the original methods: Quality scores were absent from the junction-only immunoSEQ sequences, so filtering differed. Assay used: immunoSEQ multiplex PCR; TCRdb lists only in-frame clones, some missing. The V and J calls and clone size were taken over from that table, and D and trimming were inferred from the DNA. The sample shows 300,000 or so clones, about 74% of them seen only once. General study findings and limits: Among donors, clonotype sharing was expected to be affected by sequencing depth. Lower generation probabilities were found for non-shared clonotypes than for those shared by all four donors.

The TCR sequence derives from a man aged 25-40 years in good health. Sequencing was carried out using memory CD4+ T cells sorted from blood. Noted subset: CD45RA-negative fraction. This chain links TRBV5-6 with TRBJ2-1; 9 nucleotides agree with TRBD1. This chain's CDR3 is CASSLRPGTGWAPYNEQFF. CDR3 coding DNA: TGTGCCAGCAGCTTGCGGCCAGGGACAGGGTGGGCCCCTTACAATGAGCAGTTCTTC.